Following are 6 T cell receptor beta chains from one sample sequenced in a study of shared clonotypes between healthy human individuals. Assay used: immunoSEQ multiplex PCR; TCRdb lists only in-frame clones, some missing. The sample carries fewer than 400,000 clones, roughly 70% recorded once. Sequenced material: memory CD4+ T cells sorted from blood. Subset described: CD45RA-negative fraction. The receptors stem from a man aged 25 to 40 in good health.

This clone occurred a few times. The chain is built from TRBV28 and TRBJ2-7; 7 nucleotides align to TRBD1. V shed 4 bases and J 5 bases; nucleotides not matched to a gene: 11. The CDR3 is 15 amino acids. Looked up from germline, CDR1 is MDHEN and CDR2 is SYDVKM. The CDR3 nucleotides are TGTGCCAGCAGTTCCCCGACAGGGATGCGCCACGAGCAGTACTTC. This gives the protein CASSSPTGMRHEQYF.

This CDR3 is CASSGQGGAYSNQPQHF. CDR3 DNA sequence: TGTGCCAGCAGTGGACAGGGAGGGGCTTATAGCAATCAGCCCCAGCATTTT. V and J are TRBV6-1 and TRBJ1-5, with 7 bases fitting TRBD1. Germline loops: CDR1 MNHNS, CDR2 SASEGT. The CDR3 length is 17 residues. V lost 4 bases and J lost 0; bases outside the gene matches: 9.

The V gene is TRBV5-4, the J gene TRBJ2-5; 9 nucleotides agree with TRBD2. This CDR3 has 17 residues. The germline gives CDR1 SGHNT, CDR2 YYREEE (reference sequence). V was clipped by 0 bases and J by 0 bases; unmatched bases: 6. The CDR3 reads CASSLVASGTNQETQYF. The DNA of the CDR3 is TGTGCCAGCAGCTTGGTTGCTAGCGGGACTAACCAAGAGACCCAGTACTTC.

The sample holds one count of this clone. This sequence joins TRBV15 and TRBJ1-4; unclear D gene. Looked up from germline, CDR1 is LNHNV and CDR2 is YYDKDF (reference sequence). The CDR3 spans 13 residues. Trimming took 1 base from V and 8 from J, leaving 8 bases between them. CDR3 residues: CATSRGLGEKLFF. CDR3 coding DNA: TGTGCCACCAGCAGAGGCCTGGGCGAAAAACTGTTTTTT.

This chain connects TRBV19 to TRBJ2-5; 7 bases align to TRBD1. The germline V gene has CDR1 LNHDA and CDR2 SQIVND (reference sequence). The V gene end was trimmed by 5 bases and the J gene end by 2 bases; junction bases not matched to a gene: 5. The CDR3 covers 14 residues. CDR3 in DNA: TGTGCCAGTAGTCCGACAGGGACGCAAGAGACCCAGTACTTC. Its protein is CASSPTGTQETQYF.

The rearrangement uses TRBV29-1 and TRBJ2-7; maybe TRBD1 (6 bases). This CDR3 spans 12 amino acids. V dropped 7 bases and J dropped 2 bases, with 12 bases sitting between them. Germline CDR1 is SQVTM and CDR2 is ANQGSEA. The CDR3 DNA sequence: TGCAGCGCAGGGGAGCGCCCCTACGAGCAGTACTTC. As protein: CSAGERPYEQYF.